Listed below are T cell receptor beta chains from one sample, sequenced in a study of T cell repertoires in cytomegalovirus infection. MiXCR, applied by TCRdb to the reads, yields one record per CDR3 protein. The table lists 65,000 to 95,000 distinct CDR3 sequences, about 3.8% of them singletons, with 4.6% in the top ten. Sample: PBMCs. Receptors originate from a human donor in good health (CMV status not recorded). Some clones in this sample may be carry-over from other donors' samples. CDR3s include the opening cysteine and the closing phenylalanine or tryptophan. D genes are given only for firm matches. Sizes are listed as once, few or many counts, or a class when the clone is expanded.

D	size	J	V	DNA	CDR3
TRBD1	many	TRBJ1-1	TRBV6-5	TGTGCCAGCAGTTACTGGATGACAGGGTCGACTGAAGCTTTCTTT	CASSYWMTGSTEAFF
.	many	TRBJ2-1	TRBV7-2	TGTGCCAGCAGCTTACAGGGTGTTTCCTACAATGAGCAGTTCTTC	CASSLQGVSYNEQFF
.	many	TRBJ2-3	TRBV6-1	TGTGCCAGCACTAAGAGGGGAGAAGCAGATACGCAGTATTTT	CASTKRGEADTQYF
.	many	TRBJ1-1	TRBV4-3	TGCGCCAGCAGCCAAAGCCCCAGGGGCATCGGGAACACTGAAGCTTTCTTT	CASSQSPRGIGNTEAFF
.	many	TRBJ1-5	TRBV20-1	TGCAGTGCTTCTCAGGGTATAAATCAGCCCCAGCATTTT	CSASQGINQPQHF
.	many	TRBJ2-7	TRBV30	TGTGCCTGGAAACAATGGGGGAAGCCCTACGAGCAGTACTTC	CAWKQWGKPYEQYF
.	many	TRBJ2-5	TRBV6-1	TGTGCCAGCAGCGGGGGTTTCGGGACCCAGTACTTC	CASSGGFGTQYF
.	many	TRBJ2-2	TRBV29-1	TGCAGCGTTGTCGTTGTGGCGGGCGGGGAGCTGTTTTTT	CSVVVVAGGELFF
TRBD1	many	TRBJ2-3	TRBV20-1	TGCAGTGCTCCTCCCTCGGACAGGTCCACAGATACGCAGTATTTT	CSAPPSDRSTDTQYF
.	many	TRBJ1-2	TRBV7-3	TGTGCCAGCAGCTCTTTGGGAGGTTTTGATGGCTACACCTTC	CASSSLGGFDGYTF
.	many	TRBJ1-2	TRBV19	TGTGCCAGTACCGCACACGGCAGACTTAACTATGGCTACACCTTC	CASTAHGRLNYGYTF
TRBD1	many	TRBJ1-1	TRBV7-2	TGTGCCAGCAGCACGCGACAGGGCGGGAAGGATGAAGCTTTCTTT	CASSTRQGGKDEAFF
TRBD1	many	TRBJ1-2	TRBV7-2	TGTGCCAGCAGCCGAGGGGGCGGGCTCGGTAGCTATGGCTACACCTTC	CASSRGGGLGSYGYTF
TRBD2	many	TRBJ2-1	TRBV6-4	TGTGCCAGCAAGGTGGGACTAGCGGGGGGTCCGAGCTCCTACAATGAGCAGTTCTTC	CASKVGLAGGPSSYNEQFF
.	many	TRBJ2-2	TRBV11-2	TGTGCCAGCAGCCGCGGGTCGGGATCCGGCACCGGGGAGCTGTTTTTT	CASSRGSGSGTGELFF
TRBD1	many	TRBJ1-5	TRBV27	TGTGCCAGCAGTTTAAGTGGACAGGGGGTGCAGCCCCAGCATTTT	CASSLSGQGVQPQHF